This entry describes one T cell receptor beta chain. Regarding treatment: about 20 received Ad26.COV2.S at low or high dose, single or two shots; roughly five received placebo; per-sample allocation not given. All samples were drawn on day 63, counting from the first vaccine or placebo injection. This entry belongs to a study of Ad26.COV2.S vaccination and SARS-CoV-2 variants. The CDR3 loop spans 14 amino acids. Germline V CDR1 and CDR2: LGHDT, YNNKEL (reference sequence). The ends lost 5 bases at V and 4 bases at J; junction bases unmatched: 7. Assay: immunoSEQ multiplex PCR; the TCRdb copy retains only in-frame clones and omits some. The table includes hundreds of thousands of clones, approximately 86% detected once.

The sample in question was peripheral blood, obtained in a trial of Ad26.COV2.S vaccine versus placebo. The chain has TRBV3-1 (or the pseudogene TRBV3-2) and TRBJ2-7; 8 bases are a match to TRBD2. The receptor was derived from a person aged 18-60 years who received the Ad26.COV2.S COVID-19 vaccine or a placebo. The CDR3 is CASSSQSGGYEQYF. CDR3 nucleotide sequence: TGTGCCAGCAGCTCACAAAGCGGGGGTTACGAGCAGTACTTC.